This T cell receptor beta chain comes out of a study of T cell responses to AZD1222 COVID-19 vaccine. General observations from the study: White British donors predominated, females outnumbered males, and clonal diversity was possibly underestimated.

Trimming took 3 bases from V and 5 from J; bases not matched to a gene: 5. The CDR3 has 15 amino acids. CDR1 and CDR2 from the germline V gene are LNHDA and SQIVND (reference sequence). TCRdb's table, derived via immunoSEQ multiplex PCR, lists solely in-frame clones and lacks some. The table lists about 210,000 clones, roughly 94% of them singletons. Turning to this clone: Antigen: not known.

The material sequenced was peripheral blood, taken 28 days after the second dose of the MenACWY control vaccine. The chain links TRBV19 to TRBJ2-1, with 9 bases that match TRBD1. This receptor was identified in an adult who received the MenACWY meningococcal vaccine as a control. The CDR3: CASSIGTGFDNEQFF. The DNA of the CDR3 is TGTGCCAGTAGTATCGGGACAGGGTTTGACAATGAGCAGTTCTTC.